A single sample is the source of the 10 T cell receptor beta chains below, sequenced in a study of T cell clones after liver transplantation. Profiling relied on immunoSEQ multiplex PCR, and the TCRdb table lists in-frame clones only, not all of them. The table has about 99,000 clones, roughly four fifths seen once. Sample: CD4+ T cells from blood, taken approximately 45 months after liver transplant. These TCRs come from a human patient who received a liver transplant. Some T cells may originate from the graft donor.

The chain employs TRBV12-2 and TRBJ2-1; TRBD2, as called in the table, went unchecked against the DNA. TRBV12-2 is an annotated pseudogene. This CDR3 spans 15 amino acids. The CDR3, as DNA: TGTGCAAGTCGCTTCGGACTAGCGGTCTACAATGAGCAGTTCTTC. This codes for CASRFGLAVYNEQFF.

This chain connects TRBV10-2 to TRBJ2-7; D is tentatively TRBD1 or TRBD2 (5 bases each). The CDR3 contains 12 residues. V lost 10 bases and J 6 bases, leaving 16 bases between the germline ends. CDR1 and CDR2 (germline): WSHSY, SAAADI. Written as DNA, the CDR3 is TGCGCCACCAGGGACCCCTTGGGCGAGCAGTACTTC. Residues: CATRDPLGEQYF.

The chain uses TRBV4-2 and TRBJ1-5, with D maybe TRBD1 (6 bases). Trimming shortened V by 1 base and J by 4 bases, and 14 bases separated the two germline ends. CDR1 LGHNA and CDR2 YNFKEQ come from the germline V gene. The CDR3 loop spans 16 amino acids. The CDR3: CASSQGPARGNQPQHF. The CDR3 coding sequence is TGTGCCAGCAGCCAAGGGCCGGCCAGGGGTAATCAGCCCCAGCATTTT.

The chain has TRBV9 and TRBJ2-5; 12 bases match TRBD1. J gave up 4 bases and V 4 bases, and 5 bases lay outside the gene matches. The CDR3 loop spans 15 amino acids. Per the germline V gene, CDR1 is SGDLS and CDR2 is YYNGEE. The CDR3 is CASSPGQGAGETQYF. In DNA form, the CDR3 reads TGTGCCAGCAGCCCGGGACAGGGGGCCGGAGAGACCCAGTACTTC.

CDR3 protein: CASSLQGLGTGELFF. CDR3 coding DNA: TGTGCCAGCAGTCTACAGGGATTGGGGACCGGGGAGCTGTTTTTT. V usage is TRBV6-4 and J usage is TRBJ2-2, with TRBD1 as a possible D gene (6 bases). Germline values: CDR1 MRHNA, CDR2 SNTAGT. CDR3 length: 15 residues. Trimming cost V 5 bases and J 5 bases, with 15 bases left between them.

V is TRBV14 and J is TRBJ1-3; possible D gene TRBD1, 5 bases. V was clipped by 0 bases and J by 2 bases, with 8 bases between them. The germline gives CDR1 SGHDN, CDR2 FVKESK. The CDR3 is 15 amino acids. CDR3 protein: CASSQDWGAGNTIYF. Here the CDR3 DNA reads TGTGCCAGCAGCCAAGATTGGGGGGCTGGAAACACCATATATTTT. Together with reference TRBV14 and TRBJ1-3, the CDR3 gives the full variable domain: EAGVTQFPSHSVIEKGQTVTLRCDPISGHDNLYWYRRVMGKEIKFLLHFVKESKQDESGMPNNRFLAERTGGTYSTLKVQPAELEDSGVYFCASSQDWGAGNTIYFGEGSWLTVV.

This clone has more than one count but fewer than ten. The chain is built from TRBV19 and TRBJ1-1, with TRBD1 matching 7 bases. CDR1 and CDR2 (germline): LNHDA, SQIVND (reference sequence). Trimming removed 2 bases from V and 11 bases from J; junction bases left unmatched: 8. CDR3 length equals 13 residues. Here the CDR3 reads CASSIRGQLTAFF. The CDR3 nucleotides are TGTGCCAGTAGTATAAGGGGACAGCTAACGGCTTTCTTT.

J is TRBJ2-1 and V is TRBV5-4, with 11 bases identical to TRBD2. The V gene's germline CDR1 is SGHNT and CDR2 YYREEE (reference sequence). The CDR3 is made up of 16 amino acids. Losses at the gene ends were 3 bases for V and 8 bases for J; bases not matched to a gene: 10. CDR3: CASSSLTSGRGDEQFF. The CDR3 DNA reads TGTGCCAGCAGCTCCCTCACTAGCGGGAGAGGGGATGAGCAGTTCTTC.

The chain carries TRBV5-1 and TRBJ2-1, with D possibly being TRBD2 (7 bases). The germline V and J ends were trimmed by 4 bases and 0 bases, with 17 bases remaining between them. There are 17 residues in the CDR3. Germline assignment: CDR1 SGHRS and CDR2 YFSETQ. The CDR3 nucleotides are TGCGCCAGCAGCCCCCTGGGGGGGGGCCTCTCCTACAATGAGCAGTTCTTC. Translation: CASSPLGGGLSYNEQFF.

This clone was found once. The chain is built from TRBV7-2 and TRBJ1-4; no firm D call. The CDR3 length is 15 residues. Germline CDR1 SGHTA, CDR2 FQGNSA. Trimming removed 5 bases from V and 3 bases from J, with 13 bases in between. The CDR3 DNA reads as TGTGCCAGCAGCCCCTGGGGAGCCTCTAATGAAAAACTGTTTTTT. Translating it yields CASSPWGASNEKLFF.